These 19 T cell receptor beta chains originate from one sample sequenced in a study of blood T cells in healthy people across ages. Combining a sample-barcoded 5' primer with a J-beta primer mix, a second PCR ran for roughly 7 to 12 cycles. In TCRdb, the 5' RACE reads were re-called with MiXCR into one record per CDR3 protein. The sample yields over a million distinct CDR3 sequences, around 45% seen once. What was sequenced was blood. The receptors stem from a woman aged 55 to 70 in good health.

The chain combines TRBV20-1 with TRBJ1-1; the match to TRBD1 covers 7 bases. The ends lost 5 bases at V and 1 base at J; junction bases unmatched: 10. Looked up from germline, CDR1 is DFQATT and CDR2 is SNEGSKA (reference sequence). The CDR3 is 15 amino acids. The CDR3 is CSAEPGQQPNTEAFF. The CDR3 bases are TGCAGTGCTGAACCGGGACAGCAACCGAACACTGAAGCTTTCTTT.

The V gene is TRBV5-1, the J gene TRBJ1-1; tentative D call: TRBD1 (5 bases). In germline, CDR1 is SGHRS, CDR2 YFSETQ. The ends were cut back, 5 bases at V and 1 base at J, with 15 bases in the middle. This CDR3 comprises 15 residues. This CDR3 is CASRITGTANTEAFF. CDR3 nucleotide sequence: TGCGCCAGCAGGATCACCGGGACTGCGAACACTGAAGCTTTCTTT.

The sample holds a few counts of this clonotype. The genes are TRBV27 and TRBJ2-1, with TRBD2 matching 11 bases. This CDR3 is 15 amino acids long. Germline V CDR1 and CDR2: MNHEY, SMNVEV (reference sequence). V gave up 6 bases and J gave up 11 bases; unmatched junction bases: 12. CDR3 region: CASSHLLAGGTKQFF. In nucleotides, the CDR3 is TGTGCCAGCAGCCACTTGTTAGCGGGAGGGACTAAGCAGTTCTTC.

The chain combines TRBV9 with TRBJ2-1, with 12 nucleotides matching TRBD2. CDR1 and CDR2 from the germline V gene are SGDLS and YYNGEE. The J segment lost 0 bases and the V segment lost 0 bases, leaving 7 bases of the junction unmatched. The CDR3 runs to 19 residues. Here the CDR3 DNA reads TGTGCCAGCAGCGTAGGACTAGCGGGAGCCCTGAGCTCCTACAATGAGCAGTTCTTC. It encodes CASSVGLAGALSSYNEQFF.

The rearrangement uses TRBV18 and TRBJ1-6, with 9 bases aligning to TRBD1. Germline CDR1 and CDR2: KGHSH and LQKENI. V shed 8 bases and J 8 bases; nucleotides not matched to a gene: 4. CDR3 length: 13 residues. The CDR3 spells CASPQGADSPLHF. The CDR3 DNA is TGTGCCAGCCCACAGGGGGCAGATTCACCCCTCCACTTT.

In regard to this clonotype: The junction does not match germline at one end; this may be a read error. In DNA form, the CDR3 reads TGTGCCAGCAGCTCTCCTCCGGGACAAAGCAATGAGCATTTCTTC. Its translation: CASSSPPGQSNEHFF. The V call is TRBV6-5, the J call TRBJ2-7; maybe TRBD1 (6 bases). Germline assignment: CDR1 MNHEY and CDR2 SVGAGI. The CDR3 covers 15 residues.

This clonotype was detected only a few times. V is TRBV10-3 and J is TRBJ1-5; D gene ambiguous. The CDR3 runs to 15 residues. With 0 bases removed from V and 3 bases from J, the gap between germline ends came to 9 bases. The germline gives CDR1 ENHRY, CDR2 SYGVKD. The chain's CDR3 is CAISESRPHNQPQHF. The CDR3 DNA follows: TGTGCCATCAGTGAGTCCAGGCCTCACAATCAGCCCCAGCATTTT.

Written as DNA, the CDR3 is TGCGCCAGCAGCCAAGATCCGGATTCACCCCTCCACTTT. Its translation is CASSQDPDSPLHF. The V call is TRBV4-1, the J call TRBJ1-6, with no clear D. The V and J ends lost 0 bases and 8 bases respectively, with 5 bases between them. The V gene's germline CDR1 is MGHRA and CDR2 YSYEKL. This CDR3 has 13 residues.

CDR3 residues: CASSLDRLAGYNEQFF. The CDR3 coding sequence is TGTGCCAGCAGCTTAGATCGACTAGCGGGTTACAATGAGCAGTTCTTC. The J gene is TRBJ2-1, the V gene TRBV11-2, with 10 bases aligning to TRBD2. The V and J ends lost 0 bases and 4 bases, in that order; junction bases with no gene match: 3. The CDR3 spans 16 residues. The V gene's germline CDR1 is SGHAT and CDR2 FQNNGV.

This clonotype showed up just a few times. The chain recombines TRBV13 with TRBJ2-7; tentative D call: TRBD1 (7 bases). The CDR3 contains 15 residues. V was shortened by 4 bases and J by 1 base, with 14 bases between the two germline ends. The germline gives CDR1 PRHDT, CDR2 FYEKMQ (reference sequence). The CDR3 DNA reads TGTGCCAGCAGCTCTGCGGGACAGTCATCCTACGAGCAGTACTTC. This codes for CASSSAGQSSYEQYF.

The chain recombines TRBV29-1 with TRBJ2-2, with TRBD2 identical over 12 bases. Germline CDR1 and CDR2: SQVTM and ANQGSEA. V lost 3 bases to trimming and J lost 7 bases; unmatched junction nucleotides: 9. The CDR3 length is 16 residues. The CDR3 region is CSVEATSGRRVGELFF. The CDR3 bases are TGCAGCGTTGAGGCTACTAGCGGGAGGAGAGTCGGGGAGCTGTTTTTT.

This chain connects TRBV20-1 to TRBJ2-7; the match to TRBD2 covers 7 bases. V gave up 6 bases and J gave up 4 bases; unmatched junction bases: 15. This CDR3 contains 15 residues. The germline V gene encodes CDR1 DFQATT and CDR2 SNEGSKA (reference sequence). The CDR3 DNA reads TGCAGTGCCCCTCGCAGCGGGGTTCTCGATTACGAGCAGTACTTC. Its protein product is CSAPRSGVLDYEQYF.

The chain combines TRBV2 with TRBJ2-1; 14 bases agree with TRBD2. Germline CDR1 is SNHLY and CDR2 is FYNNEI. Trimming cost V 5 bases and J 6 bases; bases outside gene matches: 6. The length of the CDR3 is 16 residues. This CDR3 is CASSQTSGRAGNEQFF. Here the CDR3 DNA reads TGTGCCAGCAGTCAGACTAGCGGGAGGGCCGGCAATGAGCAGTTCTTC.

About this clonotype: Since a much larger clone is just one base distant, this may be a read error. The genes are TRBV18 and TRBJ2-6, with TRBD2 identical over 10 bases. The J segment lost 2 bases and the V segment lost 8 bases, leaving 3 bases of the junction unmatched. The germline CDR1 and CDR2 sequences are KGHSH and LQKENI. This CDR3 has 15 amino acids. CDR3 nucleotides: TGTGCCAGCCCACTAGCGGGGACTGGGGCCAACGTCCTGACTTTC. Protein sequence: CASPLAGTGANVLTF.

This clonotype was detected only a few times. This CDR3 reads CAISAVPGGYEQYF. For the CDR3, the DNA is TGTGCCATCAGCGCCGTCCCGGGGGGCTACGAGCAGTACTTC. This chain links TRBV10-3 with TRBJ2-7; 7 positions match TRBD2. V shed 6 bases, J shed 3 bases, and the junction held 8 bases outside the gene matches. The germline gives CDR1 ENHRY, CDR2 SYGVKD. The CDR3 loop spans 14 amino acids.

In regard to this clonotype: At one of its ends the junction is not consistent with the germline gene, which may arise from a read error. This chain joins TRBV4-1 and TRBJ2-5, with 8 bases that match TRBD1. This CDR3 contains 16 residues. Germline lookup yields CDR1 MGHRA and CDR2 YSYEKL. CDR3 nucleotide sequence: TGTGCCAGCAGCTTTTGGCGGTCAGGGGGCAAGGAGACCCAGTACTTC. It is translated as CASSFWRSGGKETQYF.

The V gene is TRBV20-1, the J gene TRBJ2-1; no firm D call. Looked up from germline, CDR1 is DFQATT and CDR2 is SNEGSKA (reference sequence). The CDR3 runs to 16 residues. V shed 0 bases and J shed 3 bases, with 15 bases lying between them. CDR3 in DNA: TGCAGTGCTAGAGATAAGGGATTGACGCACTACAATGAGCAGTTCTTC. Its protein product is CSARDKGLTHYNEQFF.

The chain employs TRBV18 and TRBJ2-6; D might be TRBD1 or TRBD2, each matching 5 bases. CDR1 and CDR2 (germline): KGHSH, LQKENI. V gave up 3 bases and J gave up 4 bases, with 10 bases separating them. The CDR3 extends over 15 amino acids. The CDR3 region is CASSPGVSGANVLTF. The CDR3 DNA reads as TGTGCCAGCTCACCGGGGGTCTCCGGGGCCAACGTCCTGACTTTC.

This clonotype was counted between two and nine times. The rearrangement links TRBV29-1 to TRBJ2-7; maybe TRBD1 (6 bases). Germline CDR1 and CDR2: SQVTM and ANQGSEA. Trimming removed 1 base at V and 6 bases at J, with 16 bases between. This CDR3 spans 14 amino acids. The CDR3 loop reads CSVEVFPGQSEQYF. DNA for the CDR3: TGCAGCGTTGAAGTGTTCCCGGGACAAAGCGAGCAGTACTTC.